This TCR beta chain emerged from a study of T cell responses to AZD1222 COVID-19 vaccine. Germline CDR1 SGHNT, CDR2 YYREEE (reference sequence). V was shortened by 6 bases and J by 0 bases, with 18 bases between the two germline ends. The length of the CDR3 is 16 residues. This table comes from immunoSEQ multiplex PCR, and its TCRdb copy is limited to in-frame clones, with some not included. The sample lists about 60,000 clones, roughly 87% occurring once. This TCR was recovered from an adult in good health. This chain connects TRBV5-4 to TRBJ1-1; maybe TRBD1 (6 bases). Sequencing used peripheral blood, obtained on day 0 of AZD1222 vaccination. The CDR3 is CASMPLGGEVNTEAFF. The CDR3, as DNA: TGTGCCAGCATGCCCCTAGGGGGAGAGGTGAACACTGAAGCTTTCTTT.